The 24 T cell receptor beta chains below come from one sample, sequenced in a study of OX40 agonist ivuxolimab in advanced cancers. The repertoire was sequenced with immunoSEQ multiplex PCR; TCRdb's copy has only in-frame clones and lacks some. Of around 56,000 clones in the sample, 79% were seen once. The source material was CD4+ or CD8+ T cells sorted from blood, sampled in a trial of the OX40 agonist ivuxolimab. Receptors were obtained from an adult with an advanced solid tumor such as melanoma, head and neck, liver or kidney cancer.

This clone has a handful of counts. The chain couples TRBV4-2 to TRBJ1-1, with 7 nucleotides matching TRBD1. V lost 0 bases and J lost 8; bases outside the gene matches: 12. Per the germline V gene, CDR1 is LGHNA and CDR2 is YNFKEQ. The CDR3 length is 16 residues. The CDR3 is CASSQDLGTDLGEAFF. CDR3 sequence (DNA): TGTGCCAGCAGCCAAGATTTAGGGACAGACCTCGGGGAAGCTTTCTTT.

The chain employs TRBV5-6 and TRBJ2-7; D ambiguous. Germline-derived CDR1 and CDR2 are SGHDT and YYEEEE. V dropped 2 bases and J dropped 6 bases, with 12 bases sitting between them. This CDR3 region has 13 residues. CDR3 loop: CASSFSFSGEQYF. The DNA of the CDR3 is TGTGCCAGCAGCTTTTCTTTTTCCGGCGAGCAGTACTTC.

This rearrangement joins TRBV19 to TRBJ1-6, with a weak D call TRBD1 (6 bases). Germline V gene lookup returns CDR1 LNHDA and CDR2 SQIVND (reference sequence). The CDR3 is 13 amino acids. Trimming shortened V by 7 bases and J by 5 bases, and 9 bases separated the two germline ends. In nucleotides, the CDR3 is TGTGCCAGTAAAGACAGGAATAATTCACCCCTCCACTTT. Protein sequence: CASKDRNNSPLHF. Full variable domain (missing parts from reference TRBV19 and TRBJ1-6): DGGITQSPKYLFRKEGQNVTLSCEQNLNHDAMYWYRQDPGQGLRLIYYSQIVNDFQKGDIAEGYSVSREKKESFPLTVTSAQKNPTAFYLCASKDRNNSPLHFGNGTRLTVT.

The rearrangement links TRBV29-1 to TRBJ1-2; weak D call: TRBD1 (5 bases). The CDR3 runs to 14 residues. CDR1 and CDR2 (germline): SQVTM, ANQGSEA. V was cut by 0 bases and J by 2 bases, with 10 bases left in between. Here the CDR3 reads CSVEDLAGNYGYTF. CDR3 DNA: TGCAGCGTTGAAGATCTTGCAGGGAACTATGGCTACACCTTC.

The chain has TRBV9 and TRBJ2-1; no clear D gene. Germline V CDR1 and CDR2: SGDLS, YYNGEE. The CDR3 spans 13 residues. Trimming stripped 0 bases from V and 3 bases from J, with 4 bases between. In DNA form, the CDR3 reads TGTGCCAGCAGCGTAGGGATCTACAATGAGCAGTTCTTC. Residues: CASSVGIYNEQFF.

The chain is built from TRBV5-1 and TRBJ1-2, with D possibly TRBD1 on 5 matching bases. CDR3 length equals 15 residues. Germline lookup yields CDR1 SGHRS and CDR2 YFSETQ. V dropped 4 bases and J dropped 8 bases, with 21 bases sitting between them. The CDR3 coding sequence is TGCGCCAGCAGCACCTGGACACCTACCCCTGGAGGCTACACCTTC. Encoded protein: CASSTWTPTPGGYTF.

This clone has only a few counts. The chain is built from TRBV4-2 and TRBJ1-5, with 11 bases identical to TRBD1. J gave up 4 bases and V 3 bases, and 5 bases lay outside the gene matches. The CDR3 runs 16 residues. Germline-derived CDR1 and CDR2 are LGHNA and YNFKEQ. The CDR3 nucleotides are TGTGCCAGCAGCCAGACGGGACAGGGGGGTAATCAGCCCCAGCATTTT. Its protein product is CASSQTGQGGNQPQHF.

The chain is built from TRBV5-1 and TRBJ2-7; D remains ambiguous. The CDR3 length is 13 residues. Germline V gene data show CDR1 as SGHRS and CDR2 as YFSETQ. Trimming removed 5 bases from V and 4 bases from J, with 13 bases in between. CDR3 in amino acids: CASRRDLGYEQYF. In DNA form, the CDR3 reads TGCGCCAGCAGACGTGATCTAGGGTACGAGCAGTACTTC. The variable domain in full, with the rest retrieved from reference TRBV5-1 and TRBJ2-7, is KAGVTQTPRYLIKTRGQQVTLSCSPISGHRSVSWYQQTPGQGLQFLFEYFSETQRNKGNFPGRFSGRQFSNSRSEMNVSTLELGDSALYLCASRRDLGYEQYFGPGTRLTVT.

The CDR3 DNA follows: TGTGCCAGCAGTGAAGGTGGGGACATCTCCTACGAGCAGTACTTC. Translation gives CASSEGGDISYEQYF. The chain combines TRBV2 with TRBJ2-7; possibly TRBD1 for D (6 bases). CDR3 length equals 15 residues. The V end was cut by 1 base, the J end by 0 bases, with 10 bases between. Germline values: CDR1 SNHLY, CDR2 FYNNEI.

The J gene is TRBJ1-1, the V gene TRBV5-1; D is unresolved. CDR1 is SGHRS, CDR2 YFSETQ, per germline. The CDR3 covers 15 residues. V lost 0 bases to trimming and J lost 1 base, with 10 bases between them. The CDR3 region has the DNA TGCGCCAGCAGCTTGGAACCGGGCCCGAACACTGAAGCTTTCTTT. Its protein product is CASSLEPGPNTEAFF.

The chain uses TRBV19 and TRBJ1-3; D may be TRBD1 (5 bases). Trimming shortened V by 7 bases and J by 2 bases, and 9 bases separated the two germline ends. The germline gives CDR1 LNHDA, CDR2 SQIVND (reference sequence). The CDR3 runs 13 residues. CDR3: CASKQGAGNTIYF. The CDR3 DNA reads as TGTGCCAGTAAACAAGGGGCTGGAAACACCATATATTTT.

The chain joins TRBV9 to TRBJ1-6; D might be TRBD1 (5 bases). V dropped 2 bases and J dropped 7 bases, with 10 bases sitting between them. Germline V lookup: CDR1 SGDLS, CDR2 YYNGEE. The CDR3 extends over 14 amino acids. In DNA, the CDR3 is TGTGCCAGCAGCGTCCGGGGCGCGAATTCACCCCTCCACTTT. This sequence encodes CASSVRGANSPLHF.

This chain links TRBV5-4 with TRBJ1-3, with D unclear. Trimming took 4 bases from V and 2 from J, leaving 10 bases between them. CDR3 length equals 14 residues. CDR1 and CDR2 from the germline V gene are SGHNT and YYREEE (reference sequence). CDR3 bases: TGTGCCAGCAGCATATTTGGGGCTGGAAACACCATATATTTT. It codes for CASSIFGAGNTIYF.

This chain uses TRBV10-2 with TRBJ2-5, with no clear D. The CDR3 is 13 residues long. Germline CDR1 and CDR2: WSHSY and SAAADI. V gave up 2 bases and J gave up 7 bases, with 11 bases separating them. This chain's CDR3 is CASSEPPTWTQYF. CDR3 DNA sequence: TGCGCCAGCAGTGAGCCCCCCACGTGGACCCAGTACTTC.

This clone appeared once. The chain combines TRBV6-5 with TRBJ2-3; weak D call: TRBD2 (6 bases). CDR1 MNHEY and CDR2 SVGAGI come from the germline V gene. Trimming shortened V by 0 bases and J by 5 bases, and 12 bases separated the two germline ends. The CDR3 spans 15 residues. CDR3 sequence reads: CASSYSSGAVDTQYF. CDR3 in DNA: TGTGCCAGCAGTTACTCGTCGGGAGCGGTAGATACGCAGTATTTT.

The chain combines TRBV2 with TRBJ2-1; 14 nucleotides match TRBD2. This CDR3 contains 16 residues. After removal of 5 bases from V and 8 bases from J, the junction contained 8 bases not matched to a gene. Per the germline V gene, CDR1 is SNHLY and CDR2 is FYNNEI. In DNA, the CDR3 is TGTGCCAGCAGTCCACCGGGACTAGCGGGGGCCTATGAGCAGTTCTTC. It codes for CASSPPGLAGAYEQFF. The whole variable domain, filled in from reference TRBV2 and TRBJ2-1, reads EPEVTQTPSHQVTQMGQEVILRCVPISNHLYFYWYRQILGQKVEFLVSFYNNEISEKSEIFDDQFSVERPDGSNFTLKIRSTKLEDSAMYFCASSPPGLAGAYEQFFGPGTRLTVL.

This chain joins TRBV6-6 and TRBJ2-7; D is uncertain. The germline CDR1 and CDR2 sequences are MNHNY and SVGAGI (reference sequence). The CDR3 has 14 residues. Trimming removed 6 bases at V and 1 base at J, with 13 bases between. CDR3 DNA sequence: TGTGCCAGCAGCCTCCTCCCCGAGTCCTACGAGCAGTACTTC. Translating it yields CASSLLPESYEQYF.

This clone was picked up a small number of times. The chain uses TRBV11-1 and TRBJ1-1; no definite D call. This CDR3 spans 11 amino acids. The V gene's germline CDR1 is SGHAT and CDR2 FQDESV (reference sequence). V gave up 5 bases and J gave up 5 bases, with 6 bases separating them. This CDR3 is CASSHGTEAFF. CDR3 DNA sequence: TGTGCCAGCAGCCATGGAACTGAAGCTTTCTTT. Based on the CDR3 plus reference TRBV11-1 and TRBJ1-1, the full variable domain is EAEVAQSPRYKITEKSQAVAFWCDPISGHATLYWYRQILGQGPELLVQFQDESVVDDSQLPKDRFSAERLKGVDSTLKIQPAELGDSAMYLCASSHGTEAFFGQGTRLTVV.

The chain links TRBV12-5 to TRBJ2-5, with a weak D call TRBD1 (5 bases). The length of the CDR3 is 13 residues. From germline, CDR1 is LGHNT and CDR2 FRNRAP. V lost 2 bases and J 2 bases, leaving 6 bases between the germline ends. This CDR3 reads CASGLRQQETQYF. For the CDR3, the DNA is TGTGCTAGTGGTTTGAGACAGCAAGAGACCCAGTACTTC.

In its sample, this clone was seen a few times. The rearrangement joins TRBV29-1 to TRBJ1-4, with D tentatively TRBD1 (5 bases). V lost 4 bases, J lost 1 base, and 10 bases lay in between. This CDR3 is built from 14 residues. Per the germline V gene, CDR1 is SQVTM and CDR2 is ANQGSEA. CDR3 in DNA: TGCAGCGTTGTGGTGGGGGGAACTAATGAAAAACTGTTTTTT. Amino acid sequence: CSVVVGGTNEKLFF. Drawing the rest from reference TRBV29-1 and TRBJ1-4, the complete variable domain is SAVISQKPSRDICQRGTSLTIQCQVDSQVTMMFWYRQQPGQSLTLIATANQGSEATYESGFVIDKFPISRPNLTFSTLTVSNMSPEDSSIYLCSVVVGGTNEKLFFGSGTQLSVL.

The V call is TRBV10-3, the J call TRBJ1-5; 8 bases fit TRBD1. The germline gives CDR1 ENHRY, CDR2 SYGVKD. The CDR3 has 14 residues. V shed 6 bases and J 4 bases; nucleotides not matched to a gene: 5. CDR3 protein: CAISPQGGNQPQHF. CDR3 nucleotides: TGTGCCATCAGCCCACAGGGGGGTAATCAGCCCCAGCATTTT.

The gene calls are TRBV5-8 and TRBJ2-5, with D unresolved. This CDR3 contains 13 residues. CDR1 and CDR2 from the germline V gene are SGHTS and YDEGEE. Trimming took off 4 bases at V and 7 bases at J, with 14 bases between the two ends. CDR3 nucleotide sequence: TGTGCCAGCAGCGGGTGGGCAGATCCGACCCAGTACTTC. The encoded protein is CASSGWADPTQYF.

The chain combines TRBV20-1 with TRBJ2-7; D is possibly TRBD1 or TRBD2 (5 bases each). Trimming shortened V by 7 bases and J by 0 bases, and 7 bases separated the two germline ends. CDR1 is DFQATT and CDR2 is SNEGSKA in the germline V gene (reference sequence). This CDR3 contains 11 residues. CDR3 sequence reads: CSGGDSYEQYF. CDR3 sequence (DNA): TGCAGTGGAGGGGACTCCTACGAGCAGTACTTC.

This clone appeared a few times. In DNA, the CDR3 is TGTGCCAGCTCTCAGGGAGGGAATGAAAAACTGTTTTTT. Protein product: CASSQGGNEKLFF. This sequence joins TRBV10-3 and TRBJ1-4; tentative D call: TRBD1 (5 bases). The germline V gene has CDR1 ENHRY and CDR2 SYGVKD. The CDR3 runs 13 residues. V was cut by 10 bases and J by 5 bases, with 14 bases left in between.